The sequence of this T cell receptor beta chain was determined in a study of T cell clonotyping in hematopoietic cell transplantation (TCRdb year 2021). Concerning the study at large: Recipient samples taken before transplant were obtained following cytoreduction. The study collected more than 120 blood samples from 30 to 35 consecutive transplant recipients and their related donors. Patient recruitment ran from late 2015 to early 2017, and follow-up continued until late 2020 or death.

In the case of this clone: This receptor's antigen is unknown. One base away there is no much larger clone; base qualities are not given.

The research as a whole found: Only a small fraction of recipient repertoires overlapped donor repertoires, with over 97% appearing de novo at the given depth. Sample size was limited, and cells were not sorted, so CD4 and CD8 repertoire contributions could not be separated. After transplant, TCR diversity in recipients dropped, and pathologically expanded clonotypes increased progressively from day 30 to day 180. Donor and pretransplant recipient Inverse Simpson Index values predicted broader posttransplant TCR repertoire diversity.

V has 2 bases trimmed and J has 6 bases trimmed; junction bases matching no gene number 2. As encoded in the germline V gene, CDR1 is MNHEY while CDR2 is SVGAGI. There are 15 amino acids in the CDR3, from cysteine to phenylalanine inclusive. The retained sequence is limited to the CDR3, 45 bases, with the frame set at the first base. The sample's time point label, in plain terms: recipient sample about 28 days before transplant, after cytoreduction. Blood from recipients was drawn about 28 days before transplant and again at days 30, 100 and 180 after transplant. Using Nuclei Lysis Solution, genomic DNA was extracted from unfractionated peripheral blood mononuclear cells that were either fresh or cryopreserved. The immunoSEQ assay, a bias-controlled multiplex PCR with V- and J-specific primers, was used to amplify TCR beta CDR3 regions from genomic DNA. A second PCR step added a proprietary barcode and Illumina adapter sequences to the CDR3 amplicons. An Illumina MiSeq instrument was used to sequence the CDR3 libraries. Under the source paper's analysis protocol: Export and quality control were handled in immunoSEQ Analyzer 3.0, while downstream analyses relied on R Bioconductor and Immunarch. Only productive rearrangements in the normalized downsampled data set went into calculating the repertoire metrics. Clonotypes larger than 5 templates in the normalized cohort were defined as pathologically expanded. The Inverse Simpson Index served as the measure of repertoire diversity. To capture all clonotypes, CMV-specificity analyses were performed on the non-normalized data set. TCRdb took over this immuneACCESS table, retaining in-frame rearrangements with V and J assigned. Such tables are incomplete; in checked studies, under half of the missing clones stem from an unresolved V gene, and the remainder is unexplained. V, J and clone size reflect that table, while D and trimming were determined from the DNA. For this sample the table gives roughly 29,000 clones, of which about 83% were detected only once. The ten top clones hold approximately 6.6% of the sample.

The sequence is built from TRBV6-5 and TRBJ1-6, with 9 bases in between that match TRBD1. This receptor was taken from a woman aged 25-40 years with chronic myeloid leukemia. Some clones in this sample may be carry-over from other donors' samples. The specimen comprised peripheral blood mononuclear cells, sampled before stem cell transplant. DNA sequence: TGTGCCAGCAGTTACGCGGACAGGGGTAATTCACCCCTCCACTTT. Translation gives CASSYADRGNSPLHF.